This T cell receptor (beta chain) appears in the sequencing data of a study of T cell responses to AZD1222 COVID-19 vaccine. Study results and caveats: It was only six AZD1222 recipients who were seropositive at baseline. Every sample of the repertoires postdated the peak T cell response. In a largely white British group with more females than males, clonal diversity was possibly underestimated.

CDR3 length: 14 amino acids. Germline V gene lookup returns CDR1 SGHRS and CDR2 YFSETQ. V lost 0 bases and J lost 7, with 10 bases in between. Data came from immunoSEQ multiplex PCR; TCRdb stores just in-frame clones and leaves some out. Among roughly 93,000 clones listed, around 86% were seen once. As for this clone: Its target is unknown.

The sequence came from an adult in good health. The chain combines TRBV5-1 with TRBJ1-4, with a tentative D call TRBD1 (5 bases). This specimen consisted of peripheral blood, obtained on day 0 of AZD1222 vaccination. This CDR3 reads CASSLVAGIEKLFF. The CDR3, as DNA: TGCGCCAGCAGCTTGGTGGCAGGGATTGAAAAACTGTTTTTT.